This passage covers 10 T cell receptor beta chains from one sample sequenced in a study of vaccination and CD4 T cells after COVID-19. Treatment described: roughly 10-day PBMC culture with coronavirus spike peptide pools or control peptides (ViraFEST assay). Cultured CD4+ T cell DNA was sequenced using the Oncomine TCR Beta short-read assay. MiXCR, run by TCRdb on the PCR reads, gives a single entry per CDR3 protein. This sample has some 21,000 distinct CDR3 sequences, with 52% found just once. The antigens these receptors bind are not known. The material sequenced was CD4+ T cells from blood, cultured in vitro. Receptors were obtained from a human donor who had recovered from COVID-19.

The CDR3 loop reads CASSRGAGGIFTDTQYF. In DNA form, the CDR3 reads TGTGCCAGCAGCCGCGGAGCGGGGGGAATCTTCACAGATACGCAGTATTTT. This rearrangement joins TRBV7-3 to TRBJ2-3; 9 positions match TRBD2. Germline V CDR1 and CDR2: SGHTA, FQGTGA. This CDR3 region has 17 residues. Trimming removed 5 bases from V and 2 bases from J; junction bases left unmatched: 11.

This clonotype was counted a few times. The DNA of the CDR3 is TGTGCCAGCAGGACAGGGTTCACCGGGGAGCTGTTTTTT. Its protein is CASRTGFTGELFF. The J gene is TRBJ2-2, the V gene TRBV6-1; 7 bases match TRBD1. The CDR3 spans 13 residues. Germline V gene sequence: CDR1 MNHNS, CDR2 SASEGT. J lost 4 bases, V lost 6 bases, and 2 bases had no gene match.

The chain carries TRBV5-1 and TRBJ1-1; D is unclear. CDR1 is SGHRS and CDR2 is YFSETQ in the germline V gene. V lost 4 bases and J lost 6, with 10 bases in between. This CDR3 spans 12 amino acids. The CDR3 DNA is TGCGCCAGCAGCCCCTCCGGTTCTGAAGCTTTCTTT. This translates into CASSPSGSEAFF. Looking up the rest from reference TRBV5-1 and TRBJ1-1 gives the full variable domain: KAGVTQTPRYLIKTRGQQVTLSCSPISGHRSVSWYQQTPGQGLQFLFEYFSETQRNKGNFPGRFSGRQFSNSRSEMNVSTLELGDSALYLCASSPSGSEAFFGQGTRLTVV.

This clonotype has only one observation. The genes are TRBV6-1 and TRBJ1-1; D may be TRBD1 (5 bases). Germline V CDR1 and CDR2: MNHNS, SASEGT. Trimming took off 5 bases at V and 4 bases at J, with 23 bases between the two ends. This CDR3 has 17 amino acids. CDR3 sequence: CASSRPIGGPRSTEAFF. The CDR3 region has the DNA TGTGCCAGCAGTCGGCCGATTGGGGGACCCCGGAGCACTGAAGCTTTCTTT.

The V and J genes are TRBV4-3 and TRBJ2-7; no clear D gene. Germline V gives CDR1 LGHNA, CDR2 YSLEER. Trimming cost V 4 bases and J 2 bases, with 18 bases left between them. This CDR3 is 16 amino acids long. This chain's CDR3 is CASSPDGMGFTYEQYF. CDR3 DNA: TGCGCCAGCAGCCCGGACGGTATGGGGTTTACCTACGAGCAGTACTTC.

This sequence joins TRBV15 and TRBJ2-7; D is tentatively TRBD1 or TRBD2 (5 bases each). The germline V and J ends were trimmed by 0 bases and 6 bases, with 15 bases remaining between them. Germline CDR1 and CDR2: LNHNV and YYDKDF (reference sequence). The CDR3 is 15 residues long. The CDR3 loop reads CATSRDLLGDGEQYF. The CDR3 nucleotides are TGTGCCACCAGCAGAGATCTTTTGGGGGATGGCGAGCAGTACTTC.

Written as DNA, the CDR3 is TGTGCCAGCAATCCACACACGAACACCGGGGAGCTGTTTTTT. Protein sequence: CASNPHTNTGELFF. V is TRBV12-3 or TRBV12-4 and J is TRBJ2-2; unclear D gene. The CDR3 contains 14 residues. The germline V and J ends were trimmed by 7 bases and 0 bases, with 9 bases remaining between them.

This clonotype has more than one count but fewer than ten. The gene calls are TRBV7-8 and TRBJ1-2; 7 bases agree with TRBD1. CDR3 length: 15 amino acids. Germline V gives CDR1 SGHVS, CDR2 FQNEAQ. The J segment lost 7 bases and the V segment lost 0 bases, leaving 8 bases of the junction unmatched. CDR3 nucleotides: TGTGCCAGCAGCTTAGCGGGGACAGCGCAAGGTGGCTACACCTTC. Amino acid sequence: CASSLAGTAQGGYTF.

This clonotype was observed a single time. The chain joins TRBV20-1 to TRBJ2-1; D remains ambiguous. Germline CDR1 and CDR2: DFQATT and SNEGSKA (reference sequence). Trimming shortened V by 0 bases and J by 12 bases, and 9 bases separated the two germline ends. This CDR3 has 11 amino acids. The CDR3 region has the DNA TGCAGTGCTAGAGAGAATCTGGGGCAGTTCTTC. This gives the protein CSARENLGQFF.

The gene calls are TRBV19 and TRBJ1-2, with D uncertain. V was pared by 5 bases and J by 9 bases, with 13 bases between. Looked up from germline, CDR1 is LNHDA and CDR2 is SQIVND (reference sequence). The CDR3 extends over 12 amino acids. CDR3 loop: CASSSDGVSYTF. CDR3 nucleotide sequence: TGTGCCAGTAGTTCGGACGGGGTAAGCTACACCTTC.